Sequencing of this T cell receptor (beta chain) was carried out in a study of blood T cell repertoires in COVID-19. At the level of the study: Acute and convalescent COVID-19 samples came from the United States, Italy and Spain. PBMCs, B-cell-depleted T cells, or T cells provided the cDNA or gDNA that made up the material.

Looked up from germline, CDR1 is GTSNPN and CDR2 is SVGIG (reference sequence). CDR3 size: 14 residues. Authors' analysis steps: The authors estimated nucleated cell counts from reference gene primer amplification. Clones were sequenced by immunoSEQ multiplex PCR, and TCRdb holds only the in-frame ones, with some missing. Clone size and the V and J calls come from that table; the DNA yielded D and trimming. The sample lists roughly 79,000 clones; roughly 86% were seen once. To note about this clone: Its ends do not fully match the called genes, so a read error is possible.

The J gene is TRBJ1-5, the V gene TRBV30; D may be TRBD1 (5 bases). The sequenced sample was peripheral blood. The sequence was obtained from a human donor in a cohort sampled during active COVID-19. The CDR3 reads CAWPLDTGNRPQHF. The CDR3 region has the DNA TGTGCCTGGCCCCTGGACACCGGTAATCGGCCCCAGCATTTT.